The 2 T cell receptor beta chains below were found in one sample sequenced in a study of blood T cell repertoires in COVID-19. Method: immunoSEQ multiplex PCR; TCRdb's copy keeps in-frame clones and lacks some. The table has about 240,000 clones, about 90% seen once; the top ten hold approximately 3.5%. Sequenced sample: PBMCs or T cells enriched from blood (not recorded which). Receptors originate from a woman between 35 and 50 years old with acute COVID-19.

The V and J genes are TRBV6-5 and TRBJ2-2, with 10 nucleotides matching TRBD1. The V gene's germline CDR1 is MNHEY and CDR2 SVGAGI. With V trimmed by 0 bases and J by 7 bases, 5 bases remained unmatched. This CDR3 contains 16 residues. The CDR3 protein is CASSYSTGGGGGELFF. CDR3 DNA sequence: TGTGCCAGCAGTTACTCGACAGGGGGCGGTGGCGGGGAGCTGTTTTTT.

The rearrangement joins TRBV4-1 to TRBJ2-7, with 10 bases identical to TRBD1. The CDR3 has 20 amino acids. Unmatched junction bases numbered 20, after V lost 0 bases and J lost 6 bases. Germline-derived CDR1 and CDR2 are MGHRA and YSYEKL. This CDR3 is CASSQDPIFGGQGNSGEQYF. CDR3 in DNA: TGCGCCAGCAGCCAAGATCCTATCTTTGGGGGACAGGGGAATTCGGGCGAGCAGTACTTC.